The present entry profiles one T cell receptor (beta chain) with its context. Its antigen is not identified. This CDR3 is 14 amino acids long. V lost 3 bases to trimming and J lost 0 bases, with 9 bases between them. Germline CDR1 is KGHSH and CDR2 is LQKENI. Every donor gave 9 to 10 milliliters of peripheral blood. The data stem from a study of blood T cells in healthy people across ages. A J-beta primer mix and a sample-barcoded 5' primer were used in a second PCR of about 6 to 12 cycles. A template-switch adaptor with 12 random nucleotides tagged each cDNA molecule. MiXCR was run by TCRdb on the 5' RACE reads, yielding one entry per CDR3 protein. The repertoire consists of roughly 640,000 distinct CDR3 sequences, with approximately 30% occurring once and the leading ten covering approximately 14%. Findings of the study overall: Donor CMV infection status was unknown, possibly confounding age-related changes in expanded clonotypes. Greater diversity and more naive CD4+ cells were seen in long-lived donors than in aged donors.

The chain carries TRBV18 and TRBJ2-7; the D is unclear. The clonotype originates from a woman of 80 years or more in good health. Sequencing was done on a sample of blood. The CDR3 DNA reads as TGTGCCAGCTCACCGCTGGCAAGCTCCTACGAGCAGTACTTC. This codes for CASSPLASSYEQYF.